This is a list of T cell receptor beta chains from one sample in a study of T cells after yellow fever vaccination. MiXCR, run by TCRdb on the 5' RACE reads, gives a single entry per CDR3 protein. Altogether around 350,000 distinct CDR3 sequences are present, 11% being singletons, with the ten largest covering roughly 18%. The sequencing here drew on PBMCs, taken on the day of the first yellow fever vaccination. Receptors originate from a man between 18 and 29 years old who received the YFV17D yellow fever vaccine. The CDR3 runs from the conserved cysteine through the conserved F or W. D genes are given only for firm matches. Only some rows state a clone size, as once, few, many or a class for expanded clones.

d_call	clone_size	v_call	j_call	cdr3_nt	cdr3_aa
TRBD2	few	TRBV4-2	TRBJ2-3	TGTGCCAGCAGCCGGTTAGTAGCGGGATTAAGCACAGATACGCAGTATTTT	CASSRLVAGLSTDTQYF
TRBD2	.	TRBV24-1	TRBJ2-5	TGTGCCACCAGTGAGCTTACTAGCGGGCGGGAGACCCAGTACTTC	CATSELTSGRETQYF
.	few	TRBV19	TRBJ1-2	TGTGCCAGTACCGTTGACTACGGGTACGGCTACACCTTC	CASTVDYGYGYTF
.	.	TRBV6-2/TRBV6-3	TRBJ1-1	TGTGCCAGCAGGGACCGGGGGAACCTTGAAGCTTTCTTT	CASRDRGNLEAFF
TRBD1	few	TRBV6-5	TRBJ2-2	TGTGCCAGCAGTTACACAGATCTTAGGACAGGGGGCAAGGATGGGGAGCTGTTTTTT	CASSYTDLRTGGKDGELFF
.	few	TRBV6-5	TRBJ2-5	TGTGCCAGCAGTTACCTTACGGGGCCAGGGACCCAGTACTTC	CASSYLTGPGTQYF
TRBD1	few	TRBV5-1	TRBJ1-4	TGCGCCAGCAGCACGACAGGGGATGAAAAACTGTTTTTT	CASSTTGDEKLFF
.	.	TRBV7-6	TRBJ2-6	TGTGCCAGCAGTTCTAGGGCCCTCTCTGGGGCCAACGTCCTGACTTTC	CASSSRALSGANVLTF
.	few	TRBV5-1	TRBJ1-3	TGCGCCAGCAGCTTCTCGTTGGCTGGAAACACCATATATTTT	CASSFSLAGNTIYF
TRBD1	.	TRBV27	TRBJ2-1	TGTGCCAGCAGTTCAGGGGGTTCAGTCTACAATGAGCAGTTCTTC	CASSSGGSVYNEQFF
TRBD1	few	TRBV6-5	TRBJ2-1	TGTGCCAGCAGTTACCAGGGACAGCCCTACAATGAGCAGTTCTTC	CASSYQGQPYNEQFF
.	many	TRBV19	TRBJ1-4	TGTGCCACGTCGGACATGGCCGGTGAAAAACTGTTTTTT	CATSDMAGEKLFF
TRBD2	.	TRBV7-3	TRBJ2-1	TGTGCCAGCAGCCGCGGGGGGTCCAGCTCCTACAATGAGCAGTTCTTC	CASSRGGSSSYNEQFF
TRBD2	.	TRBV5-1	TRBJ2-2	TGCGCCAGCAGCTGGGGACTAGCGCCCACCGGGGAGCTGTTTTTT	CASSWGLAPTGELFF
TRBD2	many	TRBV7-2	TRBJ2-5	TGTGCCAGCAGCTTAGCAAGCGGGGGGGCCCAAGAGACCCAGTACTTC	CASSLASGGAQETQYF
TRBD2	few	TRBV20-1	TRBJ2-3	TGCAGTGCTAGAGCGGGGGGGAAGACAGATACGCAGTATTTT	CSARAGGKTDTQYF
.	.	TRBV6-1	TRBJ2-7	TGTGCCAGCAGTGAATGGCGGAGCTCCTACGAGCAGTACTTC	CASSEWRSSYEQYF
TRBD2	many	TRBV5-1	TRBJ2-5	TGCGCCAGCAGCTTCGGGACTAGCGGGGAAGAGACCCAGTACTTC	CASSFGTSGEETQYF
TRBD1	few	TRBV29-1	TRBJ1-3	TGCAGCGCCCTGACAGGGGTTATTGGAAACACCATATATTTT	CSALTGVIGNTIYF
TRBD1	.	TRBV6-2/TRBV6-3	TRBJ2-5	TGTGCCAGCAGCAGGGGGCCAGGGCCTACGGAGACCCAGTACTTC	CASSRGPGPTETQYF
.	.	TRBV29-1	TRBJ1-5	TGCAGCGTTGGGGCAGGAGAAGATCAGCCCCAGCATTTT	CSVGAGEDQPQHF
TRBD2	.	TRBV12-3/TRBV12-4	TRBJ2-1	TGTGCCAGCAGTTTTAGCGGGGCCTACAATGAGCAGTTCTTC	CASSFSGAYNEQFF
TRBD2	.	TRBV20-1	TRBJ2-5	TGCAGTGCAAGAGCCGAGGGAGGGCAAGAGACCCAGTACTTC	CSARAEGGQETQYF
.	.	TRBV4-3	TRBJ2-7	TGCGCCAGCAGCCAAGATTTGTACTACGAGCAGTACTTC	CASSQDLYYEQYF
.	.	TRBV15	TRBJ2-1	TGTGCCACCAGCAGACCTCCCCCAGGGTCCAATGAGCAGTTCTTC	CATSRPPPGSNEQFF
TRBD2	few	TRBV6-1	TRBJ2-2	TGTGCCAGCACCGGGACTAGCGGGGGCCCCGGGGAGCTGTTTTTT	CASTGTSGGPGELFF
.	.	TRBV29-1	TRBJ2-3	TGCAGCGTTGAGGAAGGGAGAGGGACCACAGATACGCAGTATTTT	CSVEEGRGTTDTQYF
TRBD2	few	TRBV3-1	TRBJ2-1	TGTGCCAGCAGCCACCTTTCGGGACTAGCGGGTGGAGAGCAGTTCTTC	CASSHLSGLAGGEQFF
.	few	TRBV7-2	TRBJ1-3	TGTGCCAGCAGCAGGGACACCGGAGGTGGAAACACCATATATTTT	CASSRDTGGGNTIYF
TRBD2	few	TRBV20-1	TRBJ2-5	TGCAGTGCCCCCTCCCCAAGCGGGGCTTGGGAGACCCAGTACTTC	CSAPSPSGAWETQYF
.	.	TRBV6-2/TRBV6-3	TRBJ1-1	TGTGCCAGCAGTCCAGGGATTGGGAACACTGAAGCTTTCTTT	CASSPGIGNTEAFF
.	.	TRBV5-1	TRBJ2-7	TGCGCCAGCACCGGGACGCCCAGCTCCTACGAGCAGTACTTC	CASTGTPSSYEQYF
TRBD2	few	TRBV2	TRBJ2-3	TGTGCCAGCAGTTCGGATTCTAGCGGGGGGGCGGATACGCAGTATTTT	CASSSDSSGGADTQYF
.	many	TRBV7-7	TRBJ2-3	TGTGCCAGCAGCTCGACCCACGAACTCACAGATACGCAGTATTTT	CASSSTHELTDTQYF
.	few	TRBV7-2	TRBJ1-2	TGTGCCAGCAGCGATCGGCGGGGCTCCTATGGCTACACCTTC	CASSDRRGSYGYTF
.	many	TRBV5-6	TRBJ1-5	TGTGCCAGCAGCTCTCTGAAGGGCCGCCATTATAATCAGCCCCAGCATTTT	CASSSLKGRHYNQPQHF
.	.	TRBV6-2/TRBV6-3	TRBJ2-6	TGTGCCAGCAGTTACGGCGTCTCTGGGGCCAACGTCCTGACTTTC	CASSYGVSGANVLTF
.	few	TRBV7-9	TRBJ1-1	TGTGCCAGCAGCTTCCGGGTCTTAGGGCGGTCGAACACTGAAGCTTTCTTT	CASSFRVLGRSNTEAFF
.	many	TRBV12-3/TRBV12-4	TRBJ2-2	TGTGCCAGCAACACACTGAGCGGGGAGCTGTTTTTT	CASNTLSGELFF
.	few	TRBV6-2/TRBV6-3	TRBJ1-2	TGTGCCAGCAGGGGCGGGATCGGCTACACCTTC	CASRGGIGYTF
.	few	TRBV6-5	TRBJ2-1	TGTGCCAGCAGTTACTCGGGGGCCCTCTACAATGAGCAGTTCTTC	CASSYSGALYNEQFF
TRBD1	few	TRBV12-3/TRBV12-4	TRBJ2-7	TGTGCCAGCAGCTCGGACAGGGGATATGCCTACGAGCAGTACTTC	CASSSDRGYAYEQYF
.	.	TRBV5-1	TRBJ1-4	TGCGCCAGCAGCTTGTTTTCGGAGGGAGAAAAACTGTTTTTT	CASSLFSEGEKLFF
TRBD1	.	TRBV4-3	TRBJ2-5	TGCGCCAGCAGCCAAGCTGGGACAGGAAAAACCCAGTACTTC	CASSQAGTGKTQYF
.	.	TRBV4-1	TRBJ1-5	TGCGCCAGCAGCCAGGCCCGATGGCAGCCCCAGCATTTT	CASSQARWQPQHF